These 21 T cell receptor beta chains share one sample of origin, sequenced in a study of regulatory T cells in long-lasting Graves disease. Noted time point: newly diagnosed GD, antithyroid drugs for less than 3 months. RNA isolated from PBMCs was used to make the TCR library. Both iRepertoire HTBI primers and Arm-PCR of CDR3 regions were used to build the TCR beta libraries. TCRdb passed the multiplex PCR reads through MiXCR, listing each CDR3 protein once. The data show roughly 440,000 distinct CDR3 sequences, about a sixth seen once. The sample also formed part of further work on T cells in Graves' hyperthyroidism and ophthalmopathy.

The sequences come from peripheral blood mononuclear cells (PBMCs), collected at new diagnosis, from a patient treated with antithyroid drugs. Receptors were obtained from a woman between 18 and 30 years old with Graves disease.

This clonotype was seen at least ten times. This rearrangement joins TRBV30 to TRBJ2-2; D unresolved. The CDR3 is made up of 13 amino acids. Germline values: CDR1 GTSNPN, CDR2 SVGIG (reference sequence). The ends were cut back, 1 base at V and 1 base at J, with 4 bases in the middle. DNA of the CDR3: TGTGCCTGGAGTGCTGGGAACACCGGGGAGCTGTTTTTT. Its protein product is CAWSAGNTGELFF.

Turning to this clonotype: The CDR3 end shows no conserved phenylalanine or tryptophan, and so a read error is likely. The DNA is omitted, as the CDR3 cannot be located on it reliably, and the CDR3 follows TCRdb's listing. The chain uses TRBV28 and TRBJ2-3; the table assigns TRBD1, which was not confirmed against the DNA. The CDR3 region is 14 residues in length, termini included. Looked up from germline, CDR1 is MDHEN and CDR2 is SYDVKM. CDR3 in amino acids: CASSLNGKGNLPAL.

There are a few counts of this clonotype. The J gene is TRBJ2-1, the V gene TRBV18, with D perhaps matching TRBD1 or TRBD2 (5 bases each). Germline CDR1 reads KGHSH; CDR2 reads LQKENI. The CDR3 spans 14 residues. Trimming cost V 6 bases and J 5 bases, with 14 bases left between them. The CDR3: CASSPRDENNEQFF. The CDR3 DNA sequence: TGTGCCAGCTCGCCCCGGGACGAGAACAATGAGCAGTTCTTC.

The gene calls are TRBV4-3 and TRBJ1-1; TRBD1 might be the D (5 bases). Trimming shortened V by 2 bases and J by 1 base, and 14 bases separated the two germline ends. This CDR3 is built from 16 residues. Germline CDR1 is LGHNA and CDR2 is YSLEER. The CDR3 reads CASSQTPTTANTEAFF. DNA of the CDR3: TGCGCCAGCAGCCAAACCCCCACGACAGCGAACACTGAAGCTTTCTTT.

The sample holds a few counts of this clonotype. Here the CDR3 reads CASLRLLNLHEQYF. The CDR3 nucleotides read TGTGCCAGCCTTAGACTCCTTAACCTCCACGAGCAGTACTTC. The V and J genes are TRBV2 and TRBJ2-7; D remains unclear. The CDR3 totals 14 residues. V lost 8 bases, J lost 5 bases, and 19 bases lay in between. Germline CDR1 SNHLY, CDR2 FYNNEI.

About this clonotype: At one end the junction does not follow the germline gene, possibly because of a read error. The CDR3 DNA sequence: TGTGCCAGCAGCCTTAGAACCCGGGACCCGGGCGTCCACTTC. This gives the protein CASSLRTRDPGVHF. The chain has TRBV3-1 and TRBJ2-5; D may be TRBD1 or TRBD2 (5 bases each). The CDR3 extends over 14 amino acids. Germline V gives CDR1 LGHDT, CDR2 YNNKEL (reference sequence).

The sample holds a few counts of this clonotype. The chain's CDR3 is CASSVIATGELFF. CDR3 nucleotides: TGTGCCAGCAGCGTAATTGCTACCGGGGAGCTGTTTTTT. V gene TRBV9 combines with J gene TRBJ2-2, with D uncertain. The CDR3 is made up of 13 amino acids. Germline CDR1 and CDR2: SGDLS and YYNGEE. Trimming left V 1 base short and J 5 bases short, with 6 bases between.

This clonotype was counted between two and nine times. This chain connects TRBV27 to TRBJ2-3; no reliable D call. The CDR3 covers 17 residues. The V end lost 6 bases, the J end lost 0 bases, and 19 bases lay between the germline ends. CDR1 and CDR2 (germline): MNHEY, SMNVEV (reference sequence). CDR3 sequence reads: CASSEAEEMDSTDTQYF. CDR3 sequence (DNA): TGTGCCAGCAGCGAGGCGGAAGAGATGGATAGCACAGATACGCAGTATTTT.

Many counts were recorded for this clonotype. This chain links TRBV6-1 with TRBJ2-7, with 8 bases aligning to TRBD2. V gave up 7 bases and J gave up 3 bases; unmatched junction bases: 5. CDR1 and CDR2 from the germline V gene are MNHNS and SASEGT. The CDR3 spans 13 residues. The CDR3 region is CASNWAGGYEQYF. In DNA, the CDR3 is TGTGCCAGCAACTGGGCGGGAGGCTACGAGCAGTACTTC.

V is TRBV29-1 and J is TRBJ2-2, with TRBD1 matching 8 bases. V lost 6 bases, J lost 1 base, and 7 bases stayed unmatched. This CDR3 region has 15 residues. Germline loops: CDR1 SQVTM, CDR2 ANQGSEA. The DNA for the CDR3 is TGCAGCGTCCGAACTGGGACAGGGAACACCGGGGAGCTGTTTTTT. As protein: CSVRTGTGNTGELFF.

Notes on this clonotype: This clone may be a read error of a much larger clone one base away. The chain carries TRBV12-3 or TRBV12-4 and TRBJ2-1; D could derive from TRBD1 or TRBD2 (5 bases each). The CDR3 covers 15 residues. The CDR3 sequence is CASSSLAGTMNEQLF. The CDR3 DNA is TGTGCCAGCAGCTCTCTGGCAGGGACCATGAATGAGCAGCTCTTC.

CDR3 region: CASSLSGSSGETQYF. The CDR3 nucleotides are TGTGCCAGCAGCCTTAGCGGGAGTTCGGGGGAGACCCAGTACTTC. J is TRBJ2-5 and V is TRBV7-9, with 9 positions matching TRBD2. Germline CDR1 SEHNR, CDR2 FQNEAQ (reference sequence). Trimming took 5 bases from V and 5 from J; bases not matched to a gene: 9. The CDR3 is made up of 15 amino acids.

At least ten counts were recorded for this clonotype. The chain combines TRBV28 with TRBJ1-1, with 8 bases matching TRBD1. The CDR3 runs 14 residues. Germline V gives CDR1 MDHEN, CDR2 SYDVKM. V shed 6 bases, J shed 3 bases, and the junction held 6 bases outside the gene matches. CDR3 residues: CASSPTGVYTEAFF. The CDR3 bases are TGTGCCAGCAGCCCGACAGGGGTGTACACTGAAGCTTTCTTT.

This chain connects TRBV6-2 or TRBV6-3 to TRBJ1-6; 7 bases are shared with TRBD1. The ends lost 7 bases at V and 10 bases at J; junction bases unmatched: 16. This CDR3 is built from 16 residues. Germline V gene lookup returns CDR1 MNHEY and CDR2 SVGEGT. CDR3 region: CASTVNPGQFWSPLHF. CDR3 DNA: TGTGCCAGCACCGTCAACCCGGGACAGTTCTGGTCACCCCTCCACTTT.

This clonotype was seen at least ten times. The chain couples TRBV9 to TRBJ1-1; D perhaps matches TRBD1 (5 bases). V lost 0 bases to trimming and J lost 5 bases, with 11 bases between them. The CDR3 consists of 14 residues. CDR1 is SGDLS and CDR2 is YYNGEE in the germline V gene. The CDR3 sequence: CASSVDGAETEAFF. CDR3 DNA: TGTGCCAGCAGCGTAGATGGGGCAGAGACTGAAGCTTTCTTT.

This clonotype was picked up many times. The rearrangement links TRBV12-3 or TRBV12-4 to TRBJ1-4, with D maybe TRBD1 (5 bases). V was clipped by 7 bases and J by 0 bases, with 15 bases between them. The CDR3 is made up of 16 amino acids. The CDR3 nucleotides are TGTGCCAGCACCCGAGGGGTCAGGGCAACTAATGAAAAACTGTTTTTT. Residues: CASTRGVRATNEKLFF.

The chain has TRBV12-3 or TRBV12-4 and TRBJ2-2, with 12 positions matching TRBD2. The CDR3 covers 17 residues. V lost 7 bases, J lost 0 bases, and 6 bases stayed unmatched. The CDR3 DNA is TGTGCCAGCACCCTAGCGGGAGGGCCGTCGAACACCGGGGAGCTGTTTTTT. It yields the protein CASTLAGGPSNTGELFF.

As regards this clonotype: This may arise from a read error, as a much more abundant clone is one base away. The chain has TRBV11-2 and TRBJ2-7, with TRBD2 matching over 7 bases. Germline-derived CDR1 and CDR2 are SGHAT and FQNNGV. V lost 2 bases, J lost 1 base, and 2 bases stayed unmatched. CDR3 length equals 14 residues. The CDR3 coding sequence is TGTGCCAGCAGCTTAATGCGGGAGTCCTACGAGCAGTACGTC. Amino acid sequence: CASSLMRESYEQYV.

Many counts were recorded for this clonotype. The chain is built from TRBV28 and TRBJ2-7; D is perhaps TRBD1 (6 bases). Trimming took 4 bases from V and 3 from J, leaving 16 bases between them. The germline V gene has CDR1 MDHEN and CDR2 SYDVKM. The CDR3 runs to 15 residues. The CDR3 sequence: CASSSPTGPVYEQYF. In DNA, the CDR3 is TGTGCCAGCAGTTCCCCCACAGGGCCCGTCTACGAGCAGTACTTC.

This clonotype turned up a few times. CDR3 loop: CASSNSPIRLAGNNEQFF. The CDR3 coding sequence is TGTGCCAGCAGCAATTCCCCAATTCGACTAGCGGGAAACAATGAGCAGTTCTTC. The V call is TRBV27, the J call TRBJ2-1, with 11 bases fitting TRBD2. J was trimmed by 5 bases and V by 6 bases; bases with no gene match: 15. The germline CDR1 and CDR2 sequences are MNHEY and SMNVEV (reference sequence). This CDR3 region has 18 residues.

This clonotype has at least ten counts. The chain uses TRBV7-9 and TRBJ2-3; TRBD2 agrees at 8 bases. CDR1 and CDR2 (germline): SEHNR, FQNEAQ (reference sequence). Trimming cost V 5 bases and J 5 bases; bases outside gene matches: 6. This CDR3 region has 14 residues. As DNA, the CDR3 is TGTGCCAGCAGCCAGCGGGAGTTAAAAGATACGCAGTATTTT. This encodes CASSQRELKDTQYF.